This TCR beta chain was captured in a study of T-cell memory formation after mild COVID-19. Via MiXCR, TCRdb re-called the 5' RACE reads, giving one row per CDR3 protein. The sample carries more than 350,000 distinct CDR3 sequences, about 17% recorded once. The J segment lost 4 bases and the V segment lost 6 bases, leaving 7 bases of the junction unmatched. The CDR3 loop spans 14 amino acids. The germline V gene has CDR1 MDHEN and CDR2 SYDVKM. This clonotype was observed a few times. V and J are TRBV28 and TRBJ1-1; TRBD1 aligns across 8 bases. The sample comprised PBMCs or a T cell subset sorted from them (not recorded which). The TCR comes from a man aged 18 to 29 who had mild COVID-19 (a few samples of this study predate the infection). Cell type and time point are not known. CDR3 nucleotide sequence: TGTGCCAGCAGCACACAGGGGGGGAGCACTGAAGCTTTCTTT. Translating it yields CASSTQGGSTEAFF.